A single sample is the source of the 8 T cell receptor beta chains below, sequenced in a study of blood T cell repertoires in COVID-19. TCRdb's table, derived via immunoSEQ multiplex PCR, lists solely in-frame clones and lacks some. The data hold 130,000 to 150,000 clones, with 87% observed a single time. The sequencing sample was made of peripheral blood. These receptors all come from a man aged 80 or over with acute or convalescent COVID-19.

The chain recombines TRBV11-1 with TRBJ2-7, with TRBD2 matching 10 bases. Germline CDR1 reads SGHAT; CDR2 reads FQDESV (reference sequence). This CDR3 has 14 amino acids. V shed 5 bases and J 7 bases; nucleotides not matched to a gene: 8. CDR3 sequence reads: CASSPRTSGGEQYF. CDR3 bases: TGTGCCAGCAGCCCCCGGACTAGCGGCGGAGAGCAGTACTTC.

The chain links TRBV2 to TRBJ1-1; no firm D call. The V gene lost 7 bases and the J gene lost 4 bases, with 10 bases spanning the gap. Germline loops: CDR1 SNHLY, CDR2 FYNNEI. The CDR3 totals 12 residues. The CDR3, as DNA: TGTGCCAGCAAAATAGTGAGCACTGAAGCTTTCTTT. Amino acid sequence: CASKIVSTEAFF.

The chain joins TRBV7-8 to TRBJ2-5; TRBD2 might be the D (7 bases). CDR1 is SGHVS and CDR2 is FQNEAQ in the germline V gene. This CDR3 spans 17 amino acids. The V and J ends lost 2 bases and 5 bases respectively, with 21 bases between them. The CDR3 loop is CASSLLARGGIGETQYF. CDR3 nucleotides: TGTGCCAGCAGCTTACTGGCTAGGGGGGGCATCGGGGAGACCCAGTACTTC.

V and J are TRBV6-5 and TRBJ2-7, with 8 bases fitting TRBD1. CDR1 MNHEY and CDR2 SVGAGI come from the germline V gene. CDR3 length equals 14 residues. The V gene end was trimmed by 7 bases and the J gene end by 2 bases; junction bases not matched to a gene: 7. This CDR3 is CASTASGGPYEQYF. In nucleotides, the CDR3 is TGTGCCAGCACCGCCTCAGGGGGCCCCTACGAGCAGTACTTC.

V usage is TRBV12-3 or TRBV12-4 and J usage is TRBJ1-6, with D uncertain. Trimming cost V 6 bases and J 15 bases, with 15 bases left between them. The CDR3 sequence is 12 residues long. The CDR3 loop reads CASSLSSSLLHF. The CDR3 DNA reads as TGTGCCAGCAGCCTAAGTAGCTCTCTCCTCCACTTT.

Here the CDR3 reads CASSPQLVHEQYF. The CDR3 nucleotides are TGTGCCAGCAGTCCACAACTAGTGCACGAGCAGTACTTC. This rearrangement joins TRBV28 to TRBJ2-7; weak D call: TRBD2 (5 bases). With 5 bases removed from V and 5 bases from J, the gap between germline ends came to 13 bases. The germline V gene has CDR1 MDHEN and CDR2 SYDVKM. The CDR3 extends over 13 amino acids.

This chain connects TRBV5-1 to TRBJ1-1; D remains unclear. Looked up from germline, CDR1 is SGHRS and CDR2 is YFSETQ. Trimming removed 4 bases at V and 4 bases at J, with 20 bases between. CDR3 size: 16 residues. CDR3 sequence reads: CASSRHAEGGFTEAFF. CDR3 DNA sequence: TGCGCCAGCAGCCGCCACGCAGAGGGAGGGTTCACTGAAGCTTTCTTT.

V is TRBV7-8 and J is TRBJ1-6; D gene uncertain. V was clipped by 1 base and J by 5 bases, with 3 bases between them. Per germline, CDR1 SGHVS and CDR2 FQNEAQ. The CDR3 contains 13 residues. The CDR3 loop reads CASSLVDNSPLHF. The DNA of the CDR3 is TGTGCCAGCAGCTTAGTCGATAATTCACCCCTCCACTTT.